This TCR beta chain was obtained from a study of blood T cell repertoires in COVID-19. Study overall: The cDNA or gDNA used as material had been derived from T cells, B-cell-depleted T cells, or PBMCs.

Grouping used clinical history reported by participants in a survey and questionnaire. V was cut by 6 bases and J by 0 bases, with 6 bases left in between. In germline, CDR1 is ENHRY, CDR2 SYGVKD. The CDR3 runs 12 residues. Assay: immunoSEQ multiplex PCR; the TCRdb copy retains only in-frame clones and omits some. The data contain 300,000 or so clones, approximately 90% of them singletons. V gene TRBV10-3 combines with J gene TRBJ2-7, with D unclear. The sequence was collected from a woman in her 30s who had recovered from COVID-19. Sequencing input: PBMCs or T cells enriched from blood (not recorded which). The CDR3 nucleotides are TGTGCCATCAGCAGGAACTCCTACGAGCAGTACTTC. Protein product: CAISRNSYEQYF.